Presented here are 19 T cell receptor beta chains from one specimen sequenced in a study of blood T cell repertoires in COVID-19. Clones were sequenced by immunoSEQ multiplex PCR, and TCRdb holds only the in-frame ones, with some missing. Found here are about 230,000 clones, 65% to 90% of them singletons; the top ten hold roughly 11%. Sequencing used peripheral blood. These TCRs come from a man between 45 and 60 years old with COVID-19, enrolled during active disease.

The chain carries TRBV6-2 or TRBV6-3 and TRBJ2-3; TRBD2 matches 12 bases. CDR3 length: 19 residues. Germline CDR1 MNHEY, CDR2 SVGEGT. V was clipped by 0 bases and J by 2 bases; unmatched bases: 9. Written as DNA, the CDR3 is TGTGCCAGCAGTTACTCGCGGGAGACTAGCGGGGGTTTCACAGATACGCAGTATTTT. Protein product: CASSYSRETSGGFTDTQYF.

This clone was found once. This chain's CDR3 is CASSPWRGASTDTQYF. The CDR3 DNA follows: TGTGCCAGCAGCCCCTGGCGGGGGGCCAGCACAGATACGCAGTATTTT. The chain employs TRBV7-2 and TRBJ2-3, with 8 bases lining up with TRBD2. The CDR3 totals 16 residues. Trimming cost V 5 bases and J 0 bases; bases outside gene matches: 7. CDR1 SGHTA and CDR2 FQGNSA come from the germline V gene.

The count of this clone is one. The chain recombines TRBV4-2 with TRBJ2-5, with 13 bases identical to TRBD2. V was pared by 4 bases and J by 0 bases, with 5 bases of the junction left unmatched. The CDR3 has 17 residues. Germline V lookup: CDR1 LGHNA, CDR2 YNFKEQ. DNA of the CDR3: TGTGCCAGCAGCCCCTTCACTAGCGGGGGGGACCAAGAGACCCAGTACTTC. This gives the protein CASSPFTSGGDQETQYF.

CDR3 coding DNA: TGTGCCAGCTCACCACCGGGAGGCTACGAGCAGTACTTC. Translating gives CASSPPGGYEQYF. The V gene is TRBV18, the J gene TRBJ2-7; TRBD2 might be the D (6 bases). Germline CDR1 reads KGHSH; CDR2 reads LQKENI. This CDR3 is built from 13 residues. V lost 0 bases and J lost 3, with 6 bases in between.

The chain is built from TRBV10-3 and TRBJ1-2; no clear D gene. CDR3 size: 13 residues. The germline CDR1 and CDR2 sequences are ENHRY and SYGVKD. Trimming removed 3 bases from V and 5 bases from J, with 10 bases in between. The CDR3: CAISDGRDYGYTF. DNA of the CDR3: TGTGCCATCAGTGATGGGCGTGATTATGGCTACACCTTC.

The rearrangement joins TRBV5-1 to TRBJ2-1; D is undetermined. CDR1 and CDR2 (germline): SGHRS, YFSETQ. CDR3 length: 14 residues. Trimming took off 0 bases at V and 7 bases at J, with 11 bases between the two ends. CDR3 residues: CASSLGPPVNEQFF. The DNA of the CDR3 is TGCGCCAGCAGCTTGGGCCCGCCGGTTAATGAGCAGTTCTTC.

This chain joins TRBV14 and TRBJ2-3; D gene uncertain. The V and J ends lost 1 base and 5 bases respectively, with 7 bases between them. CDR1 is SGHDN and CDR2 is FVKESK in the germline V gene. This CDR3 is built from 13 residues. The CDR3 is CASSQATEDTQYF. The CDR3 DNA reads as TGTGCCAGCAGCCAAGCAACTGAAGATACGCAGTATTTT.

This chain joins TRBV18 and TRBJ1-1; 7 positions agree with TRBD1. The trim removed 3 bases at V and 8 bases at J, leaving 6 bases unmatched. There are 13 residues in the CDR3. Per germline, CDR1 KGHSH and CDR2 LQKENI. The CDR3 DNA reads as TGTGCCAGCTCACCCAGCCGGGACAGAGAAGCTTTCTTT. Its translation: CASSPSRDREAFF.

The rearrangement joins TRBV6-5 to TRBJ2-7; 10 bases match TRBD2. Losses at the gene ends were 4 bases for V and 2 bases for J; bases not matched to a gene: 2. Germline V gene data show CDR1 as MNHEY and CDR2 as SVGAGI. The length of the CDR3 is 14 residues. The CDR3 sequence: CASSLGLAAYEQYF. The CDR3 DNA follows: TGTGCCAGCAGTTTAGGACTAGCGGCCTACGAGCAGTACTTC.

V is TRBV24-1 and J is TRBJ1-3; possible D gene TRBD1, 5 bases. The CDR3 runs 13 residues. The V gene's germline CDR1 is KGHDR and CDR2 SFDVKD. V gave up 8 bases and J gave up 3 bases, with 10 bases separating them. This chain's CDR3 is CATNRRDGNTIYF. The CDR3 DNA sequence: TGTGCCACCAACCGCAGGGATGGAAACACCATATATTTT.

This sequence joins TRBV18 and TRBJ1-6; D uncertain. From germline, CDR1 is KGHSH and CDR2 LQKENI. V was pared by 6 bases and J by 7 bases, with 13 bases between. The CDR3 length is 14 residues. In DNA, the CDR3 is TGTGCCAGCTCCCCTGGTGGCTCGAATTCACCCCTCCACTTT. Translation: CASSPGGSNSPLHF.

The V and J genes are TRBV6-5 and TRBJ1-2; TRBD1 agrees at 7 bases. Germline assignment: CDR1 MNHEY and CDR2 SVGAGI. CDR3 length: 13 residues. V was pared by 6 bases and J by 4 bases, with 5 bases of the junction left unmatched. The CDR3 DNA is TGTGCCAGCAGCTCCACAGGGGCCTATGGCTACACCTTC. Amino acid sequence: CASSSTGAYGYTF.

On this clone itself: The sample carries other DNA sequences with the same CDR3. CDR3 in amino acids: CATSDQNTGELFF. The CDR3 nucleotides are TGTGCCACCAGTGATCAGAACACCGGGGAGCTGTTTTTT. The rearrangement links TRBV24-1 to TRBJ2-2; D not resolved. Germline loops: CDR1 KGHDR, CDR2 SFDVKD. CDR3 length: 13 residues. V shed 3 bases and J shed 1 base, with 2 bases lying between them.

This clone was seen just once. One end of the junction does not line up with germline, which may come from a read error. The rearrangement uses TRBV7-7 and TRBJ2-1; the match to TRBD2 covers 7 bases. The CDR3 runs to 16 residues. CDR1 and CDR2 from the germline V gene are SSHAT and FNYEAQ (reference sequence). The CDR3 DNA reads TGTGCTAGCAGCCCCAGCGGACTAGGGGTTTACAATGAGCAGTTCTTC. Translation gives CASSPSGLGVYNEQFF.

The V and J genes are TRBV10-3 and TRBJ1-6; 7 bases fit TRBD1. V lost 4 bases to trimming and J lost 4 bases; unmatched junction nucleotides: 1. The CDR3 loop spans 14 amino acids. From germline, CDR1 is ENHRY and CDR2 SYGVKD. The CDR3 here is CAISAGQYNSPLHF. The DNA for the CDR3 is TGTGCCATCAGTGCGGGACAGTATAATTCACCCCTCCACTTT.

In DNA, the CDR3 is TGTGCCAGCAGCTCACTAACCGGGACTAGTGTCGGGAACGAGCAGTACTTC. It is translated as CASSSLTGTSVGNEQYF. The J gene is TRBJ2-7, the V gene TRBV11-2; TRBD2 matches 8 bases. The CDR3 consists of 17 residues. Germline values: CDR1 SGHAT, CDR2 FQNNGV. V dropped 4 bases and J dropped 5; count of bases not matched to a gene: 16.

The rearrangement uses TRBV6-6 and TRBJ1-1; 7 bases align to TRBD1. Germline V gene sequence: CDR1 MNHNY, CDR2 SVGAGI (reference sequence). Germline trimming cut 4 bases from V and 1 base from J; bases unmatched to any gene: 6. The CDR3 extends over 15 amino acids. The CDR3 protein is CASSLQGIENTEAFF. In DNA form, the CDR3 reads TGTGCCAGCAGTTTACAGGGGATCGAGAACACTGAAGCTTTCTTT.

The rearrangement joins TRBV9 to TRBJ2-3; 10 nucleotides align to TRBD1. The trim removed 0 bases at V and 3 bases at J, leaving 4 bases unmatched. Germline loops: CDR1 SGDLS, CDR2 YYNGEE. This CDR3 comprises 16 residues. CDR3 bases: TGTGCCAGCAGCGTAGTACCGGGACAGGGGACAGATACGCAGTATTTT. This sequence encodes CASSVVPGQGTDTQYF.

This chain joins TRBV7-2 and TRBJ2-4; D perhaps matches TRBD2 (6 bases). The germline V and J ends were trimmed by 2 bases and 7 bases, with 12 bases remaining between them. The CDR3 length is 14 residues. Looked up from germline, CDR1 is SGHTA and CDR2 is FQGNSA. The DNA for the CDR3 is TGTGCCAGCAGCTTAAATATCCGGGGGAACATTCAGTACTTC. Its translation: CASSLNIRGNIQYF.